This passage covers 11 T cell receptor beta chains from one sample sequenced in a study of T cell clonotyping in hematopoietic cell transplantation. Assay: immunoSEQ multiplex PCR; the TCRdb copy retains only in-frame clones and omits some. The data contain 40,000 to 55,000 clones, 94% of them seen just once; the ten biggest clones take up approximately 0.8%. Sequencing was performed on peripheral blood mononuclear cells. These receptors all come from a woman between 50 and 59 years old in good health. Some clones in this sample may be carry-over from other donors' samples.

J is TRBJ1-2 and V is TRBV9, with D maybe TRBD1 (5 bases). The CDR3 spans 15 residues. Germline V gives CDR1 SGDLS, CDR2 YYNGEE. V lost 3 bases and J lost 0, with 12 bases in between. The CDR3 coding sequence is TGTGCCAGCAGCGCCCAATGGGGCACTAACTATGGCTACACCTTC. The encoded protein is CASSAQWGTNYGYTF.

The chain joins TRBV2 to TRBJ2-3; a possible D gene is TRBD2 (5 bases). The CDR3 contains 13 residues. The V gene lost 5 bases and the J gene lost 5 bases, with 11 bases spanning the gap. Germline V lookup: CDR1 SNHLY, CDR2 FYNNEI. The CDR3: CASSKDAGDTQYF. CDR3 sequence (DNA): TGTGCCAGCAGTAAGGACGCGGGAGATACGCAGTATTTT.

In DNA form, the CDR3 reads TGTGCCAGCAGTCCCCTGGACAGGGTTGGTTCGCCCCAGCATTTT. Translated: CASSPLDRVGSPQHF. This chain connects TRBV27 to TRBJ1-5, with TRBD1 matching over 8 bases. CDR3 length: 15 amino acids. J gave up 9 bases and V 5 bases, and 12 bases lay outside the gene matches. Per the germline V gene, CDR1 is MNHEY and CDR2 is SMNVEV (reference sequence).

The V call is TRBV7-2, the J call TRBJ1-5; TRBD1 aligns across 9 bases. CDR1 is SGHTA, CDR2 FQGNSA, per germline. V lost 2 bases to trimming and J lost 2 bases; unmatched junction nucleotides: 4. CDR3 size: 16 residues. The CDR3 DNA reads TGTGCCAGCAGCTTAAGGACAGGGGTCCGCAATCAGCCCCAGCATTTT. Protein sequence: CASSLRTGVRNQPQHF. Based on the CDR3 plus reference TRBV7-2 and TRBJ1-5, the full variable domain is GAGVSQSPSNKVTEKGKDVELRCDPISGHTALYWYRQSLGQGLEFLIYFQGNSAPDKSGLPSDRFSAERTGGSVSTLTIQRTQQEDSAVYLCASSLRTGVRNQPQHFGDGTRLSIL.

The chain has TRBV25-1 and TRBJ2-1, with 9 bases aligning to TRBD1. CDR1 is MGHDK, CDR2 SYGVNS, per germline. Germline trimming cut 1 base from V and 5 bases from J; bases unmatched to any gene: 9. CDR3 length equals 17 residues. CDR3 sequence: CASSESAGTGHNNEQFF. In nucleotides, the CDR3 is TGTGCCAGCAGTGAATCCGCCGGGACAGGGCACAACAATGAGCAGTTCTTC.

The V gene is TRBV6-1, the J gene TRBJ2-3; 14 bases are shared with TRBD2. This CDR3 contains 15 residues. V lost 4 bases to trimming and J lost 4 bases; unmatched junction nucleotides: 1. Germline values: CDR1 MNHNS, CDR2 SASEGT. CDR3 DNA sequence: TGTGCCAGCAGTGGACTAGCGGGGGGGCCAGATACGCAGTATTTT. This sequence encodes CASSGLAGGPDTQYF.

The rearrangement joins TRBV4-2 to TRBJ2-2, with 11 bases lining up with TRBD2. The CDR3 length is 17 residues. Germline V gene data show CDR1 as LGHNA and CDR2 as YNFKEQ. Germline trimming cut 0 bases from V and 7 bases from J; bases unmatched to any gene: 7. The CDR3 DNA sequence: TGTGCCAGCAGCCAAGATGCTACTAGCGGGGGAGGCGGGGAGCTGTTTTTT. It yields the protein CASSQDATSGGGGELFF.

This clone was seen a single time. The V gene is TRBV9, the J gene TRBJ2-1, with unresolved D. CDR1 SGDLS and CDR2 YYNGEE come from the germline V gene. V was pared by 4 bases and J by 4 bases, with 12 bases between. The CDR3 spans 14 residues. CDR3 protein: CASSPARLYNEQFF. The DNA of the CDR3 is TGTGCCAGCAGCCCCGCCCGTTTGTACAATGAGCAGTTCTTC.

The J gene is TRBJ1-2, the V gene TRBV27, with a tentative D call TRBD1 (5 bases). Germline values: CDR1 MNHEY, CDR2 SMNVEV (reference sequence). The CDR3 length is 14 residues. V dropped 5 bases and J dropped 5 bases, with 15 bases sitting between them. CDR3 in DNA: TGTGCCAGCAGTCCAAACGACAGTCAGTATGGCTACACCTTC. Amino acids: CASSPNDSQYGYTF.

The CDR3 is CASSIGDSPYGYTF. In DNA, the CDR3 is TGTGCCAGTAGTATAGGGGACAGTCCCTATGGCTACACCTTC. The chain combines TRBV19 with TRBJ1-2; 7 nucleotides line up with TRBD1. The germline V gene has CDR1 LNHDA and CDR2 SQIVND (reference sequence). This CDR3 is 14 amino acids long. The junction had 3 bases not matched to a gene; V was cut back by 1 base and J by 4 bases.

The rearrangement uses TRBV6-6 and TRBJ1-5, with D possibly matching TRBD1 (5 bases). The V gene's germline CDR1 is MNHNY and CDR2 SVGAGI (reference sequence). The length of the CDR3 is 16 residues. The germline V and J ends were trimmed by 6 bases and 1 base, with 16 bases remaining between them. CDR3 region: CASRSRGALSNQPQHF. CDR3 nucleotide sequence: TGTGCCAGCAGGTCAAGGGGCGCATTAAGCAATCAGCCCCAGCATTTT.